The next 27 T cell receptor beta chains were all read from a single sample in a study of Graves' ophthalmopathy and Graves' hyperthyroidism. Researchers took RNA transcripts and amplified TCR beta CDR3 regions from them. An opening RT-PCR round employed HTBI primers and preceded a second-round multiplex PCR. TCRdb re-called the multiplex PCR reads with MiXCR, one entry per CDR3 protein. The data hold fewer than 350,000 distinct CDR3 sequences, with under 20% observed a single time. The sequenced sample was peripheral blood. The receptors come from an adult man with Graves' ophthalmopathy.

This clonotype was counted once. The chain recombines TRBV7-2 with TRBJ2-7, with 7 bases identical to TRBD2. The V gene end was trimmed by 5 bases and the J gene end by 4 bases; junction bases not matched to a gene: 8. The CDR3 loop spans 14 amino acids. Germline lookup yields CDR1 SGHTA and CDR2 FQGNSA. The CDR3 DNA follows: TGTGCCAGCAGCCCAAGTCTAGCGGCATACGAGCAGTACTTC. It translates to CASSPSLAAYEQYF.

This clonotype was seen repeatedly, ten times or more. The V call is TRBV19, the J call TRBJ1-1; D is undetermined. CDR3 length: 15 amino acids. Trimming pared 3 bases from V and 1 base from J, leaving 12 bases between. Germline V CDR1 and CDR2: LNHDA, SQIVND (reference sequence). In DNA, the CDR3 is TGTGCCAGTAGTATGTATGCAGGCCGGAACACTGAAGCTTTCTTT. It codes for CASSMYAGRNTEAFF.

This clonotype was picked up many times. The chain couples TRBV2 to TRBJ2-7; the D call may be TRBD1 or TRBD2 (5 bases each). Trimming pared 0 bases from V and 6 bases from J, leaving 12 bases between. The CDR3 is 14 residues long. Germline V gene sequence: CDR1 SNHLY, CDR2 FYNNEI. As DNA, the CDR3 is TGTGCCAGCAGTGAAGCACCGGACGGGGCCGAGCAGTACTTC. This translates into CASSEAPDGAEQYF. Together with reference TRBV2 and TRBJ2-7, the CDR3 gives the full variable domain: EPEVTQTPSHQVTQMGQEVILRCVPISNHLYFYWYRQILGQKVEFLVSFYNNEISEKSEIFDDQFSVERPDGSNFTLKIRSTKLEDSAMYFCASSEAPDGAEQYFGPGTRLTVT.

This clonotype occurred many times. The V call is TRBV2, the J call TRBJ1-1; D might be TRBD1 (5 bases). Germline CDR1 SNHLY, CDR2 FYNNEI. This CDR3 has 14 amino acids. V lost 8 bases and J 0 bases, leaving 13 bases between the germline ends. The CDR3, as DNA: TGTGCCAGCGTAGGGGCCATATTGAACACTGAAGCTTTCTTT. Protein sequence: CASVGAILNTEAFF.

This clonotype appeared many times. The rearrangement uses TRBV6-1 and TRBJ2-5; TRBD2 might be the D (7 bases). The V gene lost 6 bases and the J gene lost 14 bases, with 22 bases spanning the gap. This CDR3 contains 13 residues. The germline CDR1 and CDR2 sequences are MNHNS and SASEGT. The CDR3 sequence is CASRDGGTPNEYF. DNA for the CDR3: TGTGCCAGCAGGGACGGGGGGACACCAAATGAATACTTC.

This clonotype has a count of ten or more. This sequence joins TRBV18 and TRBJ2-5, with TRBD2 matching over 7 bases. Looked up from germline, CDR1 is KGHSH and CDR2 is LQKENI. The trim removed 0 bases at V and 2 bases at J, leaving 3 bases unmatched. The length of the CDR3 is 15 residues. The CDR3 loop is CASSPPSRGQETQYF. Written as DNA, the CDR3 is TGTGCCAGCTCACCACCCTCGCGGGGGCAAGAGACCCAGTACTTC.

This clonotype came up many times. In DNA, the CDR3 is TGCGCCAGCAGCTTGGAAGTTGGGGACACTGAAGCTTTCTTT. Its protein product is CASSLEVGDTEAFF. The chain has TRBV5-1 and TRBJ1-1; D gene ambiguous. Trimming shortened V by 0 bases and J by 3 bases, and 9 bases separated the two germline ends. Germline CDR1 and CDR2: SGHRS and YFSETQ. The CDR3 is 14 residues long.

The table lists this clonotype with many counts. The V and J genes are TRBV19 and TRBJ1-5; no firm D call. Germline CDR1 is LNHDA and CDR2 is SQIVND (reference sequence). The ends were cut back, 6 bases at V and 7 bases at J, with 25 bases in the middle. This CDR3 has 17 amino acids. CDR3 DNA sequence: TGTGCCAGTAGCCCCCATGGGGTTATGGGGTTGGGGCAGCCCCAGCATTTT. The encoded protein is CASSPHGVMGLGQPQHF.

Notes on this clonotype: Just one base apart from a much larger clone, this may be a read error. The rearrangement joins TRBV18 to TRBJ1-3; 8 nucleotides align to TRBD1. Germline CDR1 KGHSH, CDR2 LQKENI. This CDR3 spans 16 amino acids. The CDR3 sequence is CASSSGQAGSGYTIYF. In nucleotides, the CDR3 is TGTGCCAGCTCATCGGGACAGGCGGGCTCTGGATACACCATATATTTT.

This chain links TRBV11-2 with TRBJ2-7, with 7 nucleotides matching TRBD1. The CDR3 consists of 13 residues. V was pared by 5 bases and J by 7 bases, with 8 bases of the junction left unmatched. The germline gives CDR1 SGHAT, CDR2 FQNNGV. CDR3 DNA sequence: TGTGCCAGCAGCGAAACAGGGGCTGGGGAGCAGTACTTC. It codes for CASSETGAGEQYF.

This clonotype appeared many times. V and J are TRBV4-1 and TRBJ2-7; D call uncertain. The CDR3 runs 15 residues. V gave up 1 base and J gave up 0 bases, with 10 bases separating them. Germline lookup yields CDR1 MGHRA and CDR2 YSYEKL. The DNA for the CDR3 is TGCGCCAGCAGCCAAGTATGGTCTGACTCCTACGAGCAGTACTTC. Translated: CASSQVWSDSYEQYF.

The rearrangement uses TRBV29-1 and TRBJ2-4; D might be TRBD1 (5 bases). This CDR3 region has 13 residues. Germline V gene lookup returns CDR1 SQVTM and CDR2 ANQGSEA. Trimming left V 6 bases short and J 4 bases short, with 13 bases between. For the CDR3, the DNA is TGCAGCGTGCTCAGGGTAGGAAAAAACATTCAGTACTTC. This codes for CSVLRVGKNIQYF.

CDR3 residues: CASSQGGKSAGELFF. CDR3 in DNA: TGTGCCAGCAGCCAAGGGGGGAAAAGCGCCGGGGAGCTGTTTTTT. The chain links TRBV3-1 to TRBJ2-2; D tentatively fits TRBD1 or TRBD2 (5 bases each). The CDR3 runs 15 residues. CDR1 LGHDT and CDR2 YNNKEL come from the germline V gene (reference sequence). The V end lost 1 base, the J end lost 6 bases, and 12 bases lay between the germline ends.

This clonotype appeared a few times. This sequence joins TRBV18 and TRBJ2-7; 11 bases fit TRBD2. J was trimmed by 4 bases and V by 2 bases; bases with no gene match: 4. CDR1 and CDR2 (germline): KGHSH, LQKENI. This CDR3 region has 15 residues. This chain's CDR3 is CASSPDSGGAYEQYF. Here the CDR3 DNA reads TGTGCCAGCTCACCAGATAGCGGGGGGGCGTACGAGCAGTACTTC. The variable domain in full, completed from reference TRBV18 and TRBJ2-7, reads NAGVMQNPRHLVRRRGQEARLRCSPMKGHSHVYWYRQLPEEGLKFMVYLQKENIIDESGMPKERFSAEFPKEGPSILRIQQVVRGDSAAYFCASSPDSGGAYEQYFGPGTRLTVT.

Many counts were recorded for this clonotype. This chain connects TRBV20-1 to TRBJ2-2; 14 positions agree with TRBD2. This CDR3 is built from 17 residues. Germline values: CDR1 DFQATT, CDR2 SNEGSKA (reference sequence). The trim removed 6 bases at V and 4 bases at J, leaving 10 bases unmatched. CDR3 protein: CSALRLAGGPVTGELFF. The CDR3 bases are TGCAGTGCCCTTAGACTAGCGGGAGGGCCGGTCACCGGGGAGCTGTTTTTT.

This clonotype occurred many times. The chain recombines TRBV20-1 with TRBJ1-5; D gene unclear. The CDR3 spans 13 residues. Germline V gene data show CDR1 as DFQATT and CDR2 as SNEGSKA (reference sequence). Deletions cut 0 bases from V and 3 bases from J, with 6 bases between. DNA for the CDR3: TGCAGTGCTAGAGATTCCAACAATCAGCCCCAGCATTTT. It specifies CSARDSNNQPQHF.

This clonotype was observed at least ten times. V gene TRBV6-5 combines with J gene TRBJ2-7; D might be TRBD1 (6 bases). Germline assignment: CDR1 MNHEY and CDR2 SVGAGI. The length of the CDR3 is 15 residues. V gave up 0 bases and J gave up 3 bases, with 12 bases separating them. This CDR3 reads CASSYSGDRSYEQYF. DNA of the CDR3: TGTGCCAGCAGTTACTCTGGTGACAGGAGCTACGAGCAGTACTTC.

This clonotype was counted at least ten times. Here the CDR3 DNA reads TGTGCCAGCAGCTTGGTTAGGGGGATGAACACTGAAGCTTTCTTT. Its translation is CASSLVRGMNTEAFF. This sequence joins TRBV5-4 and TRBJ1-1; D may be TRBD1 (6 bases). Per germline, CDR1 SGHNT and CDR2 YYREEE (reference sequence). Trimming pared 0 bases from V and 0 bases from J, leaving 9 bases between. This CDR3 contains 15 residues.

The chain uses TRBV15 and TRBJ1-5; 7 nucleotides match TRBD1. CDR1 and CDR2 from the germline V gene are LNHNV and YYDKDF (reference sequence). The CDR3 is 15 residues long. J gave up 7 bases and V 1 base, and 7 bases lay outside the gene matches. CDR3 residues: CATSRGTGIWQPQHF. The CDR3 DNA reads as TGTGCCACCAGCAGAGGGACAGGCATATGGCAGCCCCAGCATTTT.

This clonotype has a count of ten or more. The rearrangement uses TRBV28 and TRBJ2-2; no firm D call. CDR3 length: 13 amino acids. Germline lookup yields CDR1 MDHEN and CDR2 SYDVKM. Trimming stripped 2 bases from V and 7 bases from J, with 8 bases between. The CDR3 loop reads CASSLLRIGELFF. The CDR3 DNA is TGTGCCAGCAGTTTACTAAGGATCGGGGAGCTGTTTTTT.

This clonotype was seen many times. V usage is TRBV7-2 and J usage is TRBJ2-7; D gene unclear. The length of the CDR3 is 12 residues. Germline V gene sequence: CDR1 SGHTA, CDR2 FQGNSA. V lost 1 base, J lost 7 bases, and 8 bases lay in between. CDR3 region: CASSLGVGEQYF. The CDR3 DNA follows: TGTGCCAGCAGCTTAGGGGTCGGGGAGCAGTACTTC. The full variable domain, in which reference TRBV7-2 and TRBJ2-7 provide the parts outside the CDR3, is GAGVSQSPSNKVTEKGKDVELRCDPISGHTALYWYRQSLGQGLEFLIYFQGNSAPDKSGLPSDRFSAERTGGSVSTLTIQRTQQEDSAVYLCASSLGVGEQYFGPGTRLTVT.

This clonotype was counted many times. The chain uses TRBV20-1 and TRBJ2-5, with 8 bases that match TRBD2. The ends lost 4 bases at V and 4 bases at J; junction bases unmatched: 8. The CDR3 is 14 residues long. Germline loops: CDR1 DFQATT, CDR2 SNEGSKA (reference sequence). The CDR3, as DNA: TGCAGTGCTACAACGCCGGGACTAGGAGAGACCCAGTACTTC. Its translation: CSATTPGLGETQYF.

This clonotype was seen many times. CDR3 coding DNA: TGTGCCAGCAGATGGGGACAGGGTCCATCGGTAGCTTTCTTT. Amino acid sequence: CASRWGQGPSVAFF. J is TRBJ1-1 and V is TRBV7-9, with 9 bases lining up with TRBD1. Germline V gene sequence: CDR1 SEHNR, CDR2 FQNEAQ (reference sequence). This CDR3 is built from 14 residues. Trimming at V came to 6 bases and at J to 10 bases, leaving 12 bases not matched to a gene.

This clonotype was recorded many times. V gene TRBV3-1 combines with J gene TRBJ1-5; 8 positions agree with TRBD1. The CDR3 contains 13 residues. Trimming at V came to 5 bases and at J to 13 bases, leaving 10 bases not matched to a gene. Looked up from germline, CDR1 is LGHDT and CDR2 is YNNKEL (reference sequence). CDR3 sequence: CASSFERTGPQHF. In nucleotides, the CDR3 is TGTGCCAGCAGCTTCGAGAGGACAGGGCCACAGCATTTT.

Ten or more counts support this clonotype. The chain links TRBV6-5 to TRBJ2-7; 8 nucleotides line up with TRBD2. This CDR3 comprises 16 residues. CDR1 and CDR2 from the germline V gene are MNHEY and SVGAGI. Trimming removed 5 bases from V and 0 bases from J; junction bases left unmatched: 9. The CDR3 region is CASSRYVAGSSYEQYF. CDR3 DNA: TGTGCCAGCAGTAGATACGTAGCGGGATCCTCCTACGAGCAGTACTTC.

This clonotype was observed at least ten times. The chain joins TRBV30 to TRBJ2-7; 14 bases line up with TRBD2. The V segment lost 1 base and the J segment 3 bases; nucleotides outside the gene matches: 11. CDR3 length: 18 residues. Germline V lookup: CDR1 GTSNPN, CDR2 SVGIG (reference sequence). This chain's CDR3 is CAWSAGTSGSFRVYEQYF. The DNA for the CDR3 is TGTGCCTGGAGTGCCGGGACTAGCGGGAGTTTTCGAGTCTACGAGCAGTACTTC.

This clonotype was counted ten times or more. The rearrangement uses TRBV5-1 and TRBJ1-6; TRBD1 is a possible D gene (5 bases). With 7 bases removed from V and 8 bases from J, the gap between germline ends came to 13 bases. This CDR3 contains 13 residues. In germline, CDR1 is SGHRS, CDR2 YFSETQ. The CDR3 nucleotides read TGCGCCAGCGCAGCTAGGGGTGATTCACCCCTCCACTTT. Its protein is CASAARGDSPLHF.